This section outlines one T cell receptor beta chain sequence together with its context. V was clipped by 4 bases and J by 10 bases; unmatched bases: 8. Germline values: CDR1 MNHEY, CDR2 SVGAGI. The CDR3 is 15 amino acids. The data are from a study of blood T cell repertoires in COVID-19. Overall study context: COVID-19 samples, acute and convalescent, were from the United States, Italy and Spain. T cells, B-cell-depleted T cells, or PBMCs supplied cDNA or gDNA.

Authors' data handling: Estimation of nucleated cell counts was performed using reference gene primer amplification. Data came from immunoSEQ multiplex PCR; TCRdb stores just in-frame clones and leaves some out. V, J and clone size derive from that table, while D and trimming were established from the DNA sequence. The sample consists of 250,000 or so clones, roughly 87% of them appearing once. V is TRBV6-5 and J is TRBJ1-4, with 11 bases aligning to TRBD1. Sequenced input: peripheral blood. This receptor was taken from a woman aged 40 to 50 who had recovered from COVID-19. CDR3 nucleotide sequence: TGTGCCAGCAGTTTGACCGGGACAGGGGGAAGAAAACTGTTTTTT. Its protein product is CASSLTGTGGRKLFF.